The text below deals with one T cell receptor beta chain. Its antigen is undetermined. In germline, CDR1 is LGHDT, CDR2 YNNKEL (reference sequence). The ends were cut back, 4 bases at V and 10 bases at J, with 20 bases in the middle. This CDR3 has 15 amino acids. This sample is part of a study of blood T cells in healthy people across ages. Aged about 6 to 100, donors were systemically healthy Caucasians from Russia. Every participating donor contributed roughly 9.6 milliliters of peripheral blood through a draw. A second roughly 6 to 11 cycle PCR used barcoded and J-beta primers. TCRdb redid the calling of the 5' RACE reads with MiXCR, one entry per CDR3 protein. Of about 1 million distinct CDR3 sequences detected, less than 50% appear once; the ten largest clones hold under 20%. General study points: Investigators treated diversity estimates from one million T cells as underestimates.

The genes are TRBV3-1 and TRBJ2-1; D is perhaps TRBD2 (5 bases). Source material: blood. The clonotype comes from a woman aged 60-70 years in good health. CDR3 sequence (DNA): TGTGCCAGCAGCCCCTCCGTTCTCCCCGGGGTGGAGCAGTTCTTC. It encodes CASSPSVLPGVEQFF.